The 23 T cell receptor beta chains reported below all come from one sample, sequenced in a study of cytomegalovirus exposure and HLA in healthy donors (dated by TCRdb to 2016 to 2017). The library was built by means of the immunoSEQ multiplex PCR assay. The multiplex PCR relied on a mix of 60 forward primers for TCR Vbeta segments and 13 reverse primers for TCR Jbeta segments. The table was pulled from immuneACCESS by TCRdb, which kept in-frame rearrangements only. Such tables lose some clones; where checked, under half of the loss comes from unresolved V genes, and the rest has no known cause. The table for this sample lists 200,000 or so clones; around 86% of them were counted only once. The top ten hold roughly 1.3% of the sample. Sequenced material: PBMCs. These TCRs come from a man aged 25 to 45 in good health and CMV-seronegative.

This rearrangement joins TRBV19 to TRBJ2-7; the match to TRBD1 covers 7 bases. V lost 3 bases to trimming and J lost 5 bases; unmatched junction nucleotides: 1. The CDR3 has 12 amino acids. The germline V gene has CDR1 LNHDA and CDR2 SQIVND (reference sequence). As DNA, the CDR3 is TGTGCCAGTAGTATTGACAGGGACGAGCAGTACTTC. Protein: CASSIDRDEQYF.

In its sample, this clone was seen a few times. This sequence joins TRBV2 and TRBJ2-2, with a weak D call TRBD1 (6 bases). Germline values: CDR1 SNHLY, CDR2 FYNNEI. The CDR3 covers 14 residues. V was pared by 8 bases and J by 7 bases, with 17 bases between. The CDR3 nucleotides are TGTGCCAGCCAGCAGGGGCGAGGAGGCGGGGAGCTGTTTTTT. It is translated as CASQQGRGGGELFF.

J is TRBJ2-7 and V is TRBV4-2; weak D call: TRBD2 (6 bases). Germline CDR1 is LGHNA and CDR2 is YNFKEQ. V was clipped by 3 bases and J by 8 bases, with 23 bases between them. This CDR3 has 16 amino acids. The CDR3 here is CASSQGRGGLEGQQYF. The CDR3 nucleotides read TGTGCCAGCAGCCAGGGACGGGGCGGCTTGGAGGGTCAGCAGTACTTC.

This clone was picked up one time. This chain joins TRBV15 and TRBJ2-7; 12 bases fit TRBD2. The germline gives CDR1 LNHNV, CDR2 YYDKDF (reference sequence). The V gene end was trimmed by 5 bases and the J gene end by 5 bases; junction bases not matched to a gene: 7. The CDR3 spans 15 residues. The CDR3 DNA is TGTGCCACCAGCGATCGACTAGCGGGGGACCACGAGCAGTACTTC. Translating gives CATSDRLAGDHEQYF.

The chain carries TRBV21-1 and TRBJ2-1; the table assigns TRBD2, which was not confirmed against the DNA. TRBV21-1 is a documented pseudogene. The CDR3 is 17 residues long. The CDR3 sequence is CASSKRETSGHYNEQFF. The DNA of the CDR3 is TGTGCCAGCAGCAAAAGAGAGACTAGCGGGCACTACAATGAGCAGTTCTTC.

The chain links TRBV19 to TRBJ2-7; weak D call: TRBD1 (5 bases). Germline V gene data show CDR1 as LNHDA and CDR2 as SQIVND (reference sequence). Trimming stripped 5 bases from V and 2 bases from J, with 22 bases between. This CDR3 comprises 17 residues. DNA of the CDR3: TGTGCCAGTAGTCAAGTATACAGGTCTCTAAAGCCCTACGAGCAGTACTTC. This translates into CASSQVYRSLKPYEQYF.

This rearrangement joins TRBV19 to TRBJ1-5, with D perhaps TRBD1 (5 bases). The CDR3 is made up of 15 amino acids. Germline-derived CDR1 and CDR2 are LNHDA and SQIVND (reference sequence). Between the trimmed V and J ends, which lost 2 bases and 2 bases, there was a span of 10 bases. This CDR3 is CASSIQGNGNQPQHF. For the CDR3, the DNA is TGTGCCAGTAGTATACAGGGTAACGGCAATCAGCCCCAGCATTTT. Full variable domain (missing parts from reference TRBV19 and TRBJ1-5): DGGITQSPKYLFRKEGQNVTLSCEQNLNHDAMYWYRQDPGQGLRLIYYSQIVNDFQKGDIAEGYSVSREKKESFPLTVTSAQKNPTAFYLCASSIQGNGNQPQHFGDGTRLSIL.

The chain links TRBV27 to TRBJ1-5; D gene ambiguous. V was clipped by 6 bases and J by 4 bases, with 13 bases between them. This CDR3 region has 14 residues. Germline values: CDR1 MNHEY, CDR2 SMNVEV (reference sequence). In nucleotides, the CDR3 is TGTGCCAGCAGCCCGGTCAGGTCGAATCAGCCCCAGCATTTT. Its translation is CASSPVRSNQPQHF.

The chain's CDR3 is CASRRDGETQYF. The DNA for the CDR3 is TGTGCCAGCCGGCGGGATGGGGAGACCCAGTACTTC. The chain couples TRBV5-4 to TRBJ2-5; possible D gene TRBD2, 6 bases. The germline V and J ends were trimmed by 7 bases and 5 bases, with 12 bases remaining between them. Germline-derived CDR1 and CDR2 are SGHNT and YYREEE (reference sequence). CDR3 length: 12 amino acids.

This chain connects TRBV4-3 to TRBJ2-7; 9 nucleotides align to TRBD2. Germline V gene lookup returns CDR1 LGHNA and CDR2 YSLEER. The junction had 2 bases not matched to a gene; V was cut back by 1 base and J by 1 base. The length of the CDR3 is 15 residues. CDR3 in DNA: TGCGCCAGCAGCCAAGTAGCGGGGGCGTCCTACGAGCAGTACTTC. Its protein is CASSQVAGASYEQYF.

CDR3 coding DNA: TGCAGCGTTGGGACTAGCGGGAGGCCACAAGAGACCCAGTACTTC. This sequence encodes CSVGTSGRPQETQYF. This chain joins TRBV29-1 and TRBJ2-5; 14 bases match TRBD2. The CDR3 covers 15 residues. The ends lost 4 bases at V and 2 bases at J; junction bases unmatched: 3. Germline assignment: CDR1 SQVTM and CDR2 ANQGSEA.

Here the CDR3 DNA reads TGCGCCAGCAGCCCCAGTAGGGGGATGACTGGGGCCAACGTCCTGACTTTC. Protein product: CASSPSRGMTGANVLTF. The J gene is TRBJ2-6, the V gene TRBV4-1; maybe TRBD1 (6 bases). The CDR3 contains 17 residues. The germline gives CDR1 MGHRA, CDR2 YSYEKL. The ends were cut back, 4 bases at V and 2 bases at J, with 15 bases in the middle.

The V call is TRBV6-6, the J call TRBJ1-5; D gene unclear. This CDR3 region has 13 residues. Trimming removed 4 bases from V and 2 bases from J, with 6 bases in between. Germline V gives CDR1 MNHNY, CDR2 SVGAGI (reference sequence). CDR3 sequence (DNA): TGTGCCAGCAGTTTCACGGGCAATCAGCCCCAGCATTTT. It is translated as CASSFTGNQPQHF.

The chain carries TRBV6-1 and TRBJ2-3; 11 bases map to TRBD2. Per germline, CDR1 MNHNS and CDR2 SASEGT. Trimming cost V 8 bases and J 4 bases; bases outside gene matches: 5. This CDR3 has 14 residues. The CDR3: CASELAGAADTQYF. CDR3 DNA: TGTGCCAGCGAACTAGCGGGAGCAGCAGATACGCAGTATTTT.

This clone has just one count. The CDR3 sequence: CASSLPGLLYF. For the CDR3, the DNA is TGTGCCAGCAGTTTACCCGGACTCCTGTACTTC. The J gene is TRBJ2-7, the V gene TRBV28; D might be TRBD2 (5 bases). Per germline, CDR1 MDHEN and CDR2 SYDVKM. Trimming removed 2 bases at V and 12 bases at J, with 11 bases between. The CDR3 loop spans 11 amino acids.

In DNA form, the CDR3 reads TGCGCCAGCAGCTTTGGGACAGGGGACGTTTTGGGAGGCTACACCTTC. Translation gives CASSFGTGDVLGGYTF. The V call is TRBV5-1, the J call TRBJ1-2; TRBD1 aligns across 10 bases. Germline V lookup: CDR1 SGHRS, CDR2 YFSETQ. The CDR3 runs to 16 residues. J lost 8 bases, V lost 2 bases, and 12 bases had no gene match.

The J gene is TRBJ1-1, the V gene TRBV4-3; TRBD1 is a possible D gene (6 bases). This CDR3 is 16 amino acids long. The V end was cut by 0 bases, the J end by 8 bases, with 19 bases between. Looked up from germline, CDR1 is LGHNA and CDR2 is YSLEER. In nucleotides, the CDR3 is TGCGCCAGCAGCCAAGATATGGCCAGGGGATCCTCGGAAGCTTTCTTT. This sequence encodes CASSQDMARGSSEAFF.

On this clone: Other DNA sequences in this specimen translate into the identical CDR3. This rearrangement joins TRBV6-5 to TRBJ1-1; D perhaps matches TRBD1 (5 bases). This CDR3 is 14 amino acids long. Trimming took 6 bases from V and 1 from J, leaving 12 bases between them. Germline lookup yields CDR1 MNHEY and CDR2 SVGAGI. CDR3 loop: CASRGDLGNTEAFF. DNA of the CDR3: TGTGCCAGCAGGGGGGACTTGGGGAACACTGAAGCTTTCTTT.

The V and J genes are TRBV2 and TRBJ1-5, with 7 positions matching TRBD1. The CDR3 runs to 12 residues. J gave up 7 bases and V 4 bases, and 1 base lay outside the gene matches. Germline-derived CDR1 and CDR2 are SNHLY and FYNNEI. CDR3 protein: CASSGGGQPQHF. The CDR3 coding sequence is TGTGCCAGCAGTGGAGGGGGCCAGCCCCAGCATTTT.

The chain couples TRBV28 to TRBJ2-3; 7 bases are a match to TRBD2. V was pared by 5 bases and J by 6 bases, with 17 bases of the junction left unmatched. From germline, CDR1 is MDHEN and CDR2 SYDVKM. The CDR3 has 17 amino acids. In DNA form, the CDR3 reads TGTGCCAGCAGTAAACCCTCGGGGCTAGCGGTGGCGGATACGCAGTATTTT. The encoded protein is CASSKPSGLAVADTQYF.

CDR3 nucleotides: TGTGCCAGCAGCAAAGTGATATTTATCAGTGGAGAGACCCAGTACTTC. Residues: CASSKVIFISGETQYF. The chain employs TRBV21-1 and TRBJ2-5; TRBD1, the table's D call, lacks a check against the DNA. TRBV21-1 is labeled a pseudogene. The CDR3 spans 16 residues.

This chain joins TRBV2 and TRBJ1-1, with 7 positions matching TRBD1. The V gene's germline CDR1 is SNHLY and CDR2 FYNNEI. V gave up 8 bases and J gave up 0 bases; unmatched junction bases: 3. The CDR3 length is 13 residues. CDR3 in amino acids: CASRQGMNTEAFF. Written as DNA, the CDR3 is TGTGCCAGCCGACAGGGAATGAACACTGAAGCTTTCTTT.

The rearrangement joins TRBV28 to TRBJ2-7, with 7 bases aligning to TRBD2. The length of the CDR3 is 15 residues. Germline CDR1 reads MDHEN; CDR2 reads SYDVKM. V lost 3 bases and J lost 1; bases outside the gene matches: 6. In DNA form, the CDR3 reads TGTGCCAGCAGTTTGGGGGGGGAGGGGTCCTACGAGCAGTACTTC. It specifies CASSLGGEGSYEQYF.